This T cell receptor beta chain was recovered during a study of T cell responses to AZD1222 COVID-19 vaccine. TCRdb's copy holds only in-frame clones and misses some; the assay was immunoSEQ multiplex PCR. This sample has 90,000 to 120,000 clones; around 90% occur once, and the top ten carry approximately 1.2%. Trimming took 2 bases from V and 5 from J, leaving 15 bases between them. CDR3 length: 15 amino acids. The germline CDR1 and CDR2 sequences are MNHEY and SVGEGT. The specimen was peripheral blood, collected on day 0 of AZD1222 vaccination. The chain uses TRBV6-2 or TRBV6-3 and TRBJ2-5; D tentatively fits TRBD1 or TRBD2 (5 bases each). This TCR was sampled from an adult in good health. CDR3 sequence (DNA): TGTGCCAGCAGTTACGGGGGAGAAAGAGGCGAGACCCAGTACTTC. Residues: CASSYGGERGETQYF.